Below are 19 T cell receptor beta chains sequenced from a single sample in a study of cytomegalovirus exposure and HLA in healthy donors. PCR employed 60 Vbeta and 13 Jbeta primers. The assay was immunoSEQ multiplex PCR, and TCRdb's table has in-frame clones only and misses some. The sample shows about 130,000 clones, roughly 74% of them seen only once. The sequenced sample was PBMCs. These receptors all stem from a male donor in good health and CMV-seronegative.

The chain employs TRBV12-5 and TRBJ2-2, with 12 bases that match TRBD2. Looked up from germline, CDR1 is LGHNT and CDR2 is FRNRAP. J gave up 0 bases and V 2 bases, and 4 bases lay outside the gene matches. The CDR3 loop spans 18 amino acids. CDR3 bases: TGTGCTAGTGGTTTGACGACTAGCGGGGGTCCGAACACCGGGGAGCTGTTTTTT. Protein sequence: CASGLTTSGGPNTGELFF.

Comments on this clone: Relative to the germline gene, one junction end is altered; a read error may explain this. The chain combines TRBV7-3 with TRBJ2-3; weak D call: TRBD2 (7 bases). The CDR3 sequence is 18 residues long. Germline V CDR1 and CDR2: SGHTA, FQGTGA. This chain's CDR3 is CVSSLHGGGSLSTDTQYF. CDR3 in DNA: TGTGTCAGCAGCTTGCATGGGGGGGGCAGCTTGAGCACAGATACGCAGTATTTT.

This clone was observed a few times. The gene calls are TRBV5-1 and TRBJ2-1, with D maybe TRBD2 (6 bases). The CDR3 runs 14 residues. Trimming left V 0 bases short and J 7 bases short, with 11 bases between. Germline CDR1 and CDR2: SGHRS and YFSETQ. The CDR3 DNA reads TGCGCCAGCAGCTTGGATCTAGCGCCTAATGAGCAGTTCTTC. This sequence encodes CASSLDLAPNEQFF.

In nucleotides, the CDR3 is TGTGCCAGCAGTTTATCGGCGGGGGGGGCAGCCGATACGCAGTATTTT. It encodes CASSLSAGGAADTQYF. The V and J genes are TRBV27 and TRBJ2-3; 9 bases align to TRBD2. Germline values: CDR1 MNHEY, CDR2 SMNVEV (reference sequence). CDR3 length equals 16 residues. Trimming took 0 bases from V and 6 from J; bases not matched to a gene: 7.

The CDR3 DNA reads as TGTGCCATCAGCCGACAGGGGAGCTATGGCTACACCTTC. Its protein is CAISRQGSYGYTF. The chain recombines TRBV10-3 with TRBJ1-2; 8 nucleotides line up with TRBD1. The CDR3 consists of 13 residues. The junction had 4 bases not matched to a gene; V was cut back by 6 bases and J by 4 bases. CDR1 and CDR2 from the germline V gene are ENHRY and SYGVKD.

This rearrangement joins TRBV11-2 to TRBJ1-4; 8 bases are a match to TRBD1. CDR1 SGHAT and CDR2 FQNNGV come from the germline V gene. The junction had 12 bases not matched to a gene; V was cut back by 4 bases and J by 5 bases. CDR3 length equals 17 residues. DNA for the CDR3: TGTGCCAGCAGCTCCTCGCCTCGACAGGGGAAGAATGAAAAACTGTTTTTT. It translates to CASSSSPRQGKNEKLFF.

V is TRBV5-4 and J is TRBJ2-4; 9 bases are a match to TRBD1. V dropped 0 bases and J dropped 0; count of bases not matched to a gene: 7. The CDR3 consists of 18 residues. From germline, CDR1 is SGHNT and CDR2 YYREEE (reference sequence). The CDR3 loop is CASSLGQGGEIAKNIQYF. CDR3 DNA: TGTGCCAGCAGCTTGGGACAGGGGGGGGAGATAGCCAAAAACATTCAGTACTTC. Using reference TRBV5-4 and TRBJ2-4 for the parts outside the CDR3, the full variable domain is ETGVTQSPTHLIKTRGQQVTLRCSSQSGHNTVSWYQQALGQGPQFIFQYYREEENGRGNFPPRFSGLQFPNYSSELNVNALELDDSALYLCASSLGQGGEIAKNIQYFGAGTRLSVL.

V is TRBV7-6 and J is TRBJ1-3; 7 bases align to TRBD1. The CDR3 is 16 residues long. Germline V gene sequence: CDR1 SGHVS, CDR2 FNYEAQ. Trimming at V came to 5 bases and at J to 0 bases, leaving 7 bases not matched to a gene. CDR3 DNA: TGTGCCAGCAGCGCCTCGACAGGGAACTCTGGAAACACCATATATTTT. Amino acids: CASSASTGNSGNTIYF.

The rearrangement uses TRBV7-3 and TRBJ2-1; 11 nucleotides match TRBD2. The CDR3 extends over 16 amino acids. Germline-derived CDR1 and CDR2 are SGHTA and FQGTGA. With V trimmed by 5 bases and J by 9 bases, 12 bases remained unmatched. CDR3 sequence: CASSPEIISGRGEQFF. The CDR3 DNA follows: TGTGCCAGCAGCCCAGAGATCATTAGCGGGAGGGGTGAGCAGTTCTTC. The full variable domain, completed using reference TRBV7-3 and TRBJ2-1, is GAGVSQTPSNKVTEKGKYVELRCDPISGHTALYWYRQSLGQGPEFLIYFQGTGAADDSGLPNDRFFAVRPEGSVSTLKIQRTERGDSAVYLCASSPEIISGRGEQFFGPGTRLTVL.

The V gene is TRBV27, the J gene TRBJ2-1; D perhaps matches TRBD2 (6 bases). CDR1 and CDR2 from the germline V gene are MNHEY and SMNVEV (reference sequence). This CDR3 region has 14 residues. Trimming removed 2 bases at V and 14 bases at J, with 19 bases between. For the CDR3, the DNA is TGTGCCAGCAGTTTAGCAACTCCGGGACTGGGGGAGTTCTTC. This sequence encodes CASSLATPGLGEFF.

The chain recombines TRBV27 with TRBJ2-3; D unclear. The germline V gene has CDR1 MNHEY and CDR2 SMNVEV (reference sequence). The CDR3 is made up of 13 amino acids. V was clipped by 2 bases and J by 2 bases, with 5 bases between them. CDR3: CASSLEHTDTQYF. The CDR3 DNA is TGTGCCAGCAGTTTAGAACACACAGATACGCAGTATTTT.

CDR3 sequence reads: CASSLEGLAGSYNEQFF. CDR3 coding DNA: TGCGCCAGCAGCTTGGAAGGACTAGCGGGCTCCTACAATGAGCAGTTCTTC. The V gene is TRBV5-1, the J gene TRBJ2-1, with TRBD2 matching 11 bases. The CDR3 sequence is 17 residues long. From germline, CDR1 is SGHRS and CDR2 YFSETQ. V dropped 0 bases and J dropped 0; count of bases not matched to a gene: 2.

This clone was observed a single time. CDR3 amino acids: CASSLGGQGTDEQYF. The CDR3 DNA reads as TGCGCCAGCAGCTTGGGGGGACAGGGGACCGACGAGCAGTACTTC. The rearrangement links TRBV5-1 to TRBJ2-7, with 10 nucleotides matching TRBD1. J gave up 5 bases and V 0 bases, and 5 bases lay outside the gene matches. This CDR3 has 15 residues. Germline V gene sequence: CDR1 SGHRS, CDR2 YFSETQ.

The chain employs TRBV6-1 and TRBJ2-7; 9 nucleotides agree with TRBD1. Germline-derived CDR1 and CDR2 are MNHNS and SASEGT. V dropped 2 bases and J dropped 5; count of bases not matched to a gene: 10. The CDR3 sequence is 16 residues long. CDR3 residues: CASSERRTGGRNEQYF. The CDR3 nucleotides read TGTGCCAGCAGTGAAAGGCGAACAGGGGGCCGGAACGAGCAGTACTTC.

The gene calls are TRBV7-2 and TRBJ1-2; D gene uncertain. The CDR3 contains 14 residues. CDR1 and CDR2 (germline): SGHTA, FQGNSA. The germline V and J ends were trimmed by 1 base and 8 bases, with 14 bases remaining between them. CDR3 residues: CASSLGQTEGGYTF. Here the CDR3 DNA reads TGTGCCAGCAGCTTAGGACAAACAGAGGGCGGCTACACCTTC.

V is TRBV5-5 and J is TRBJ2-1; 10 bases agree with TRBD2. The CDR3 runs to 15 residues. Germline V lookup: CDR1 SGHKS, CDR2 YYEKEE (reference sequence). The V and J ends lost 4 bases and 4 bases, in that order; junction bases with no gene match: 5. The CDR3 region has the DNA TGTGCCAGCAGCACGAGCGGGGGGGGATACAATGAGCAGTTCTTC. As protein: CASSTSGGGYNEQFF.

This chain links TRBV7-3 with TRBJ2-5, with TRBD2 matching 13 bases. CDR3 length equals 15 residues. V dropped 5 bases and J dropped 5; count of bases not matched to a gene: 5. In germline, CDR1 is SGHTA, CDR2 FQGTGA. The DNA of the CDR3 is TGTGCCAGCAGCCCCGGACTAGCGGGGGTGGAGACCCAGTACTTC. It is translated as CASSPGLAGVETQYF.

The rearrangement links TRBV5-8 to TRBJ2-7; 8 nucleotides agree with TRBD2. The germline V gene has CDR1 SGHTS and CDR2 YDEGEE. The length of the CDR3 is 17 residues. V shed 0 bases, J shed 2 bases, and the junction held 10 bases outside the gene matches. The DNA of the CDR3 is TGTGCCAGCAGCTTGGCCAGAACTAGCGGATACCCCTACGAGCAGTACTTC. It translates to CASSLARTSGYPYEQYF.

This chain connects TRBV6-1 to TRBJ2-1, with TRBD1 identical over 8 bases. V was pared by 6 bases and J by 6 bases, with 7 bases of the junction left unmatched. The germline gives CDR1 MNHNS, CDR2 SASEGT. There are 14 residues in the CDR3. The CDR3 DNA reads as TGTGCCAGCAGCGACAGGGGAAGAAGCAATGAGCAGTTCTTC. This codes for CASSDRGRSNEQFF.